The 32 T cell receptor beta chains in this list originate from one sample, sequenced in a study of early T cells in non-severe SARS-CoV-2 infection. MiXCR was run by TCRdb on the 5' RACE reads, yielding one entry per CDR3 protein. The sample consists of 50,000 to 60,000 distinct CDR3 sequences, 8.7% of them appearing once. The specimen was whole blood, collected at baseline. The receptors were sampled from an adult who was a healthcare worker with PCR-confirmed SARS-CoV-2 infection or an uninfected control (not recorded which).

The chain uses TRBV7-9 and TRBJ1-2, with D uncertain. V was cut by 3 bases and J by 4 bases, with 15 bases left in between. Per germline, CDR1 SEHNR and CDR2 FQNEAQ (reference sequence). The CDR3 length is 15 residues. In nucleotides, the CDR3 is TGTGCCAGCAGCTTTTTACTGACGGAGGCCTATGGCTACACCTTC. Translating it yields CASSFLLTEAYGYTF.

Ten or more counts support this clonotype. V gene TRBV20-1 combines with J gene TRBJ2-7, with a possible D match to TRBD1 (5 bases). Trimming took off 1 base at V and 4 bases at J, with 17 bases between the two ends. CDR3 length: 15 residues. CDR1 DFQATT and CDR2 SNEGSKA come from the germline V gene (reference sequence). The CDR3, as DNA: TGCAGTGCTAGAGCTCCCCGGACAATGACTTACGAGCAGTACTTC. Translation: CSARAPRTMTYEQYF.

This clonotype was picked up a small number of times. The chain carries TRBV30 and TRBJ2-1; 14 nucleotides line up with TRBD2. CDR3 size: 13 residues. J was trimmed by 10 bases and V by 5 bases; bases with no gene match: 4. The germline V gene encodes CDR1 GTSNPN and CDR2 SVGIG (reference sequence). The DNA of the CDR3 is TGTGCCTGGGCCGGGACTAGCGGGAGAGAGCAGTTCTTC. It encodes CAWAGTSGREQFF.

The chain uses TRBV5-1 and TRBJ2-2, with D uncertain. V was cut by 0 bases and J by 8 bases, with 14 bases left in between. Germline loops: CDR1 SGHRS, CDR2 YFSETQ. The CDR3 is made up of 15 amino acids. As DNA, the CDR3 is TGCGCCAGCAGCTTGGTGGCAGCGAGAGCGGGGGAGCTGTTTTTT. It yields the protein CASSLVAARAGELFF.

In nucleotides, the CDR3 is TGTGCCAGCAGTTTGGCGGGCGAGCAGTTCTTC. Amino acids: CASSLAGEQFF. The chain has TRBV12-3 or TRBV12-4 and TRBJ2-1; TRBD2 is a possible D gene (5 bases). The CDR3 sequence is 11 residues long. The ends were cut back, 3 bases at V and 10 bases at J, with 7 bases in the middle.

The chain employs TRBV6-1 and TRBJ2-2; 7 nucleotides agree with TRBD1. The CDR3 extends over 17 amino acids. CDR1 and CDR2 (germline): MNHNS, SASEGT. Trimming took 8 bases from V and 0 from J; bases not matched to a gene: 12. CDR3 nucleotides: TGTGCCAGCCGCATTTATCTACAGGGGTCGAACACCGGGGAGCTGTTTTTT. It yields the protein CASRIYLQGSNTGELFF.

The V and J genes are TRBV7-9 and TRBJ2-1; D is unclear. Germline V gene lookup returns CDR1 SEHNR and CDR2 FQNEAQ (reference sequence). This CDR3 has 14 amino acids. Trimming stripped 5 bases from V and 6 bases from J, with 14 bases between. CDR3 loop: CASSLMTRTNEQFF. The CDR3 nucleotides are TGTGCCAGCAGCCTTATGACCAGGACCAATGAGCAGTTCTTC.

V and J are TRBV27 and TRBJ2-7; 8 nucleotides agree with TRBD1. The CDR3 sequence is 13 residues long. Germline lookup yields CDR1 MNHEY and CDR2 SMNVEV (reference sequence). The junction had 5 bases not matched to a gene; V was cut back by 4 bases and J by 6 bases. CDR3 residues: CASSWDRNSEQYF. The CDR3 DNA reads TGTGCCAGCAGTTGGGACAGGAATTCCGAGCAGTACTTC.

This chain connects TRBV6-6 to TRBJ2-1; TRBD2 might be the D (6 bases). The V and J ends lost 6 bases and 10 bases respectively, with 13 bases between them. Germline CDR1 and CDR2: MNHNY and SVGAGI (reference sequence). This CDR3 has 12 residues. In DNA form, the CDR3 reads TGTGCCAGCAGCCCTCTAGCGTTCGAGCAGTTCTTC. Translation: CASSPLAFEQFF.

There are a few counts of this clonotype. V and J are TRBV30 and TRBJ2-2; D not certain. Between the trimmed V and J ends, which lost 6 bases and 2 bases, there was a span of 10 bases. This CDR3 has 13 residues. Germline V gene lookup returns CDR1 GTSNPN and CDR2 SVGIG (reference sequence). CDR3 DNA: TGTGCCTGCCAGAGGTACAACACCGGGGAGCTGTTTTTT. It specifies CACQRYNTGELFF.

The sample holds a few counts of this clonotype. The V and J genes are TRBV7-2 and TRBJ2-1; unclear D gene. CDR1 is SGHTA, CDR2 FQGNSA, per germline. The ends were cut back, 3 bases at V and 7 bases at J, with 10 bases in the middle. This CDR3 is 13 amino acids long. CDR3 region: CASSLTSLNEQFF. Written as DNA, the CDR3 is TGTGCCAGCAGCTTGACCAGTCTGAATGAGCAGTTCTTC.

CDR3 residues: CASSFGFSSYEQYF. The CDR3 DNA reads TGTGCCAGCAGTTTCGGTTTCAGCTCCTACGAGCAGTACTTC. The chain joins TRBV12-3 or TRBV12-4 to TRBJ2-7; D not resolved. The length of the CDR3 is 14 residues. Trimming took off 3 bases at V and 0 bases at J, with 9 bases between the two ends.

This clonotype appeared a few times. The chain has TRBV7-8 and TRBJ2-6, with D hard to call. This CDR3 has 14 amino acids. Germline loops: CDR1 SGHVS, CDR2 FQNEAQ. V lost 5 bases and J lost 5, with 10 bases in between. The chain's CDR3 is CASSASRRANVLTF. The DNA for the CDR3 is TGTGCCAGCAGCGCCTCACGGAGGGCCAACGTCCTGACTTTC.

In its sample, this clonotype was seen a few times. The chain is built from TRBV2 and TRBJ2-7, with D unclear. This CDR3 contains 13 residues. V lost 7 bases, J lost 0 bases, and 10 bases lay in between. Germline V gives CDR1 SNHLY, CDR2 FYNNEI. The DNA for the CDR3 is TGTGCCAGCAAGAAGACATACTCCTACGAGCAGTACTTC. Amino acid sequence: CASKKTYSYEQYF.

This clonotype has at least ten counts. The chain combines TRBV2 with TRBJ2-7, with 7 bases fitting TRBD1. Germline trimming cut 3 bases from V and 6 bases from J; bases unmatched to any gene: 11. Looked up from germline, CDR1 is SNHLY and CDR2 is FYNNEI. The CDR3 contains 15 residues. CDR3 amino acids: CASSDPTGYGGEQYF. The CDR3 nucleotides are TGTGCCAGCAGTGATCCGACAGGGTACGGTGGCGAGCAGTACTTC.

This clonotype was seen at least ten times. The chain is built from TRBV18 and TRBJ1-1; 7 nucleotides match TRBD1. Germline V gene data show CDR1 as KGHSH and CDR2 as LQKENI. Trimming cost V 4 bases and J 3 bases; bases outside gene matches: 2. This CDR3 is 13 amino acids long. CDR3: CASSQGADTEAFF. CDR3 coding DNA: TGTGCCAGCTCACAGGGGGCCGACACTGAAGCTTTCTTT. Variable domain in full (rest from reference TRBV18 and TRBJ1-1): NAGVMQNPRHLVRRRGQEARLRCSPMKGHSHVYWYRQLPEEGLKFMVYLQKENIIDESGMPKERFSAEFPKEGPSILRIQQVVRGDSAAYFCASSQGADTEAFFGQGTRLTVV.

This clonotype was recorded at least ten times. The V call is TRBV5-4, the J call TRBJ2-3; 10 nucleotides line up with TRBD2. J was trimmed by 6 bases and V by 6 bases; bases with no gene match: 4. CDR1 SGHNT and CDR2 YYREEE come from the germline V gene (reference sequence). The CDR3 contains 13 residues. Written as DNA, the CDR3 is TGTGCCAGCAAAGCGGGGGGGCCGGATACGCAGTATTTT. As protein: CASKAGGPDTQYF. The full variable domain, completed using reference TRBV5-4 and TRBJ2-3, is ETGVTQSPTHLIKTRGQQVTLRCSSQSGHNTVSWYQQALGQGPQFIFQYYREEENGRGNFPPRFSGLQFPNYSSELNVNALELDDSALYLCASKAGGPDTQYFGPGTRLTVL.

This clonotype was seen many times. This rearrangement joins TRBV29-1 to TRBJ2-3; the D gene is possibly TRBD1 (6 bases). The CDR3 length is 16 residues. Trimming took off 6 bases at V and 1 base at J, with 20 bases between the two ends. Per germline, CDR1 SQVTM and CDR2 ANQGSEA. The CDR3 nucleotides read TGCAGCGTCGCTCGGGACACCTCCCGGGGCACAGATACGCAGTATTTT. The encoded protein is CSVARDTSRGTDTQYF.

There are many counts of this clonotype. The gene calls are TRBV7-2 and TRBJ2-2; 11 bases fit TRBD1. V dropped 5 bases and J dropped 5; count of bases not matched to a gene: 4. CDR1 is SGHTA and CDR2 is FQGNSA in the germline V gene. CDR3 length: 15 residues. The CDR3 sequence is CASSLGQGATGELFF. CDR3 in DNA: TGTGCCAGCAGCCTTGGACAGGGGGCGACCGGGGAGCTGTTTTTT.

In its sample, this clonotype was seen many times. V usage is TRBV7-9 and J usage is TRBJ2-7; the D gene is possibly TRBD2 (5 bases). Germline assignment: CDR1 SEHNR and CDR2 FQNEAQ (reference sequence). With 5 bases removed from V and 3 bases from J, the gap between germline ends came to 8 bases. CDR3 length: 12 amino acids. The CDR3 nucleotides read TGTGCCAGCAGCCGAACTAGCTACGAGCAGTACTTC. Protein: CASSRTSYEQYF.

The chain employs TRBV30 and TRBJ1-6, with TRBD1 matching 11 bases. Per the germline V gene, CDR1 is GTSNPN and CDR2 is SVGIG (reference sequence). The CDR3 totals 17 residues. J gave up 7 bases and V 1 base, and 9 bases lay outside the gene matches. CDR3 protein: CAWSGPGQGVWNSPLHF. The CDR3 DNA reads as TGTGCCTGGAGTGGGCCGGGACAGGGGGTGTGGAATTCACCCCTCCACTTT.

This clonotype showed up just a few times. The genes are TRBV19 and TRBJ2-1, with D possibly matching TRBD2 (5 bases). The V end lost 4 bases, the J end lost 1 base, and 17 bases lay between the germline ends. Per germline, CDR1 LNHDA and CDR2 SQIVND (reference sequence). The CDR3 is 17 amino acids. In DNA, the CDR3 is TGTGCCAGTAGTAGACCCGAGGGAAGTAAGTCCTACAATGAGCAGTTCTTC. Translating it yields CASSRPEGSKSYNEQFF.

The J gene is TRBJ2-3, the V gene TRBV6-2 or TRBV6-3, with D possibly being TRBD2 (6 bases). The germline V gene encodes CDR1 MNHEY and CDR2 SVGEGT. Between the trimmed V and J ends, which lost 6 bases and 4 bases, there was a span of 17 bases. CDR3 size: 15 residues. CDR3 amino acids: CASRPNSGSADTQYF. In nucleotides, the CDR3 is TGTGCCAGCAGACCCAATTCCGGGAGCGCAGATACGCAGTATTTT.

V usage is TRBV20-1 and J usage is TRBJ2-1, with 8 bases aligning to TRBD1. This CDR3 comprises 13 residues. The germline gives CDR1 DFQATT, CDR2 SNEGSKA (reference sequence). The V segment lost 6 bases and the J segment 6 bases; nucleotides outside the gene matches: 7. The CDR3 sequence is CSAPGQGGNEQFF. The CDR3 DNA sequence: TGCAGTGCGCCAGGACAGGGAGGCAATGAGCAGTTCTTC.

The V gene is TRBV19, the J gene TRBJ1-4; D is perhaps TRBD1 (5 bases). The CDR3 totals 14 residues. The V gene's germline CDR1 is LNHDA and CDR2 SQIVND (reference sequence). Trimming pared 6 bases from V and 10 bases from J, leaving 18 bases between. CDR3 sequence: CASRIRGEGGKLFF. The CDR3 bases are TGTGCCAGTAGGATCCGAGGGGAAGGCGGAAAACTGTTTTTT.

The rearrangement uses TRBV12-3 or TRBV12-4 and TRBJ1-6; the D gene is possibly TRBD1 (5 bases). The CDR3 extends over 15 amino acids. The ends were cut back, 5 bases at V and 8 bases at J, with 16 bases in the middle. The CDR3 DNA reads TGTGCCAGCAGTGCACGGGGGTCCGGGGATTCACCCCTCCACTTT. This sequence encodes CASSARGSGDSPLHF.

The chain links TRBV30 to TRBJ1-2; 8 nucleotides agree with TRBD1. The CDR3 is 14 amino acids. Trimming took 5 bases from V and 0 from J; bases not matched to a gene: 5. The germline V gene encodes CDR1 GTSNPN and CDR2 SVGIG (reference sequence). CDR3 nucleotide sequence: TGTGCCTGGGGGGGACAGGTCGCTAACTATGGCTACACCTTC. This codes for CAWGGQVANYGYTF.

For this clonotype: Since a much larger clone is just one base distant, this may be a read error. The chain carries TRBV6-5 and TRBJ2-1; D not certain. CDR1 is MNHEY, CDR2 SVGAGI, per germline. This CDR3 is built from 12 residues. CDR3 sequence: CTSSYTGDEQFF. The CDR3 bases are TGTACCAGCAGTTATACTGGGGATGAGCAGTTCTTC.

The sample holds a few counts of this clonotype. This CDR3 is CASSPVVGGDLEAFF. CDR3 bases: TGTGCCAGCTCACCGGTTGTTGGGGGGGATCTTGAAGCTTTCTTT. The chain joins TRBV18 to TRBJ1-1, with D perhaps TRBD1 (5 bases). This CDR3 has 15 amino acids. V gave up 3 bases and J gave up 7 bases, with 18 bases separating them. Germline CDR1 and CDR2: KGHSH and LQKENI.

The genes are TRBV2 and TRBJ1-2, with TRBD1 identical over 8 bases. V gave up 8 bases and J gave up 2 bases; unmatched junction bases: 4. CDR3 length: 13 residues. From germline, CDR1 is SNHLY and CDR2 FYNNEI. CDR3 in amino acids: CASSGGRNYGYTF. Here the CDR3 DNA reads TGTGCCAGCTCAGGGGGCAGAAACTATGGCTACACCTTC.

This clonotype was counted only a few times. This CDR3 is CASSETGYEQYF. The CDR3 region has the DNA TGTGCCAGCAGTGAAACGGGTTACGAGCAGTACTTC. This chain links TRBV25-1 with TRBJ2-7; D gene unclear. V was cut by 2 bases and J by 4 bases, with 6 bases left in between. The CDR3 has 12 residues. Per germline, CDR1 MGHDK and CDR2 SYGVNS.

This clonotype was observed a handful of times. The chain has TRBV7-9 and TRBJ2-1, with D unclear. The CDR3 loop spans 14 amino acids. The V end was cut by 5 bases, the J end by 4 bases, with 12 bases between. Germline lookup yields CDR1 SEHNR and CDR2 FQNEAQ (reference sequence). The CDR3 DNA reads as TGTGCCAGCAGCCGCATGGACCCATACAATGAGCAGTTCTTC. Its protein is CASSRMDPYNEQFF.